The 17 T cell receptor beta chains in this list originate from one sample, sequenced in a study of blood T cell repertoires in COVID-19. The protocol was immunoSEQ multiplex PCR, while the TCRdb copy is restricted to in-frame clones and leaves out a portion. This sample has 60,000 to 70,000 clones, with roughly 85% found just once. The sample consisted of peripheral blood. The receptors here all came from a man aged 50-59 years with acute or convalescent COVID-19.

CDR3 bases: TGCAGCGTTGCGGCCGATTCAAGAGGGGAAAAACTGTTTTTT. It specifies CSVAADSRGEKLFF. The chain carries TRBV29-1 and TRBJ1-4; D unclear. Germline CDR1 reads SQVTM; CDR2 reads ANQGSEA. V was pared by 4 bases and J by 8 bases, with 17 bases between. This CDR3 is built from 14 residues.

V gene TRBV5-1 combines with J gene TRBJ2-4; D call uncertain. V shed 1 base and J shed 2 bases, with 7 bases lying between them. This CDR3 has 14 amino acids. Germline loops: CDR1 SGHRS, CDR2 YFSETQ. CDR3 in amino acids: CASSLSETKNIQYF. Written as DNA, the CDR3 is TGCGCCAGCAGCTTGTCTGAGACCAAAAACATTCAGTACTTC.

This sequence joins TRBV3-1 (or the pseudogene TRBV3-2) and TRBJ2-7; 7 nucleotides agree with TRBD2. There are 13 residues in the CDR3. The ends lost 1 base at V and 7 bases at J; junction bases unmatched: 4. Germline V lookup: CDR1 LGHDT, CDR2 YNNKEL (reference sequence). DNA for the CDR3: TGTGCCAGCAGCCAAGGGGGAGGGAAGGAGCAGTACGTC. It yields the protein CASSQGGGKEQYV.

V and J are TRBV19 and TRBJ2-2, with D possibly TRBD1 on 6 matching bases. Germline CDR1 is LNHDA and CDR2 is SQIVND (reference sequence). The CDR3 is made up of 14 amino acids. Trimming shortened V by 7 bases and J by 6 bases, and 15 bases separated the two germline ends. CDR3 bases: TGTGCCAGTAAAAAAAGGGGGTGGTCCGGGGAGCTGTTTTTT. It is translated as CASKKRGWSGELFF.

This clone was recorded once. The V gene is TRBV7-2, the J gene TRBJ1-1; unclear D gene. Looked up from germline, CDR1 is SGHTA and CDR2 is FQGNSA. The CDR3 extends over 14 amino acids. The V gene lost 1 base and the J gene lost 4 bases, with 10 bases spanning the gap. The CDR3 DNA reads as TGTGCCAGCAGCTTAGATCTCCGGTCCACTGAAGCTTTCTTT. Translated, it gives CASSLDLRSTEAFF.

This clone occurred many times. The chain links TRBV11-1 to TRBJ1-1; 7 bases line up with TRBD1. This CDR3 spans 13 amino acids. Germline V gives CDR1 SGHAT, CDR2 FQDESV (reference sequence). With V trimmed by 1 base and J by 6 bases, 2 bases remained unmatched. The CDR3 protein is CASSLDQGAEAFF. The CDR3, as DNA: TGTGCCAGCAGCTTAGACCAGGGGGCTGAAGCTTTCTTT.

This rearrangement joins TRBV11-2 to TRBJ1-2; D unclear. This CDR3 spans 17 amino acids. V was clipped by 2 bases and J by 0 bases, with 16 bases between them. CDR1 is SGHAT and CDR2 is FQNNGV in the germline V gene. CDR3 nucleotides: TGTGCCAGCAGCTTATATAGGGAGGGCTCAGCTAACTATGGCTACACCTTC. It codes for CASSLYREGSANYGYTF.

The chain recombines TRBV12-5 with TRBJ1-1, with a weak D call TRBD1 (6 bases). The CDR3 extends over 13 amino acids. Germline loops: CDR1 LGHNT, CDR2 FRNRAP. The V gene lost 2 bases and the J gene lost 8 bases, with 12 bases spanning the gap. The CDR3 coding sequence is TGTGCTAGTGGTTTGAGCGGGGGCACCGAAGCTTTCTTT. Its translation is CASGLSGGTEAFF.

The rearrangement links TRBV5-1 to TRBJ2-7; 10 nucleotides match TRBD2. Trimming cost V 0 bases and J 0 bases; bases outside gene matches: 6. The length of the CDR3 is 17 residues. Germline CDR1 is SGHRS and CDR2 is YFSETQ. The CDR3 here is CASSLAGLAGDSYEQYV. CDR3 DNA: TGCGCCAGCAGCTTGGCCGGTCTAGCGGGGGACTCCTACGAGCAGTACGTC.

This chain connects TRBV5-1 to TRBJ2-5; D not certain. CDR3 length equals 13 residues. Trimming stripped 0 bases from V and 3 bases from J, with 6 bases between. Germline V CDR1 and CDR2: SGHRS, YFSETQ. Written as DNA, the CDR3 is TGCGCCAGCAGCTTGGACCTAGAAGAGACCCAGTACTTC. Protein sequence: CASSLDLEETQYF.

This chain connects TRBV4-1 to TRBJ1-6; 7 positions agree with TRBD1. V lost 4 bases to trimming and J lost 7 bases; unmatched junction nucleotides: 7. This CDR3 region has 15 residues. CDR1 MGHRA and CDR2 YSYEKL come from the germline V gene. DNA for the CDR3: TGCGCCAGCAGCCTCTACAGGGGTAGCAATTCACCCCTCCACTTT. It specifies CASSLYRGSNSPLHF.

Here the CDR3 DNA reads TGTGCCAGCAGCTTGATGGGGGCAACTGGAAACACCATATATTTT. Amino acid sequence: CASSLMGATGNTIYF. This sequence joins TRBV5-4 and TRBJ1-3; D perhaps matches TRBD1 (6 bases). The CDR3 is made up of 15 amino acids. Between the trimmed V and J ends, which lost 1 base and 2 bases, there was a span of 10 bases. Germline V gives CDR1 SGHNT, CDR2 YYREEE (reference sequence).

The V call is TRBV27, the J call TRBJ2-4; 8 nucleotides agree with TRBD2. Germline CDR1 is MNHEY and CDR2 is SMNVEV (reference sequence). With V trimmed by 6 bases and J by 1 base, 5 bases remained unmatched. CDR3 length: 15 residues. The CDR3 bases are TGTGCCAGCAGACCGGGGGGGCCGGCCAAAAACATTCAGTACTTC. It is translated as CASRPGGPAKNIQYF.

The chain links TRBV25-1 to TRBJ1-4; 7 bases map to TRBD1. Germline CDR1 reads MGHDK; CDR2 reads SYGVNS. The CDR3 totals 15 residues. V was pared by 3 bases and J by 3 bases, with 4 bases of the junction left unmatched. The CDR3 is CASSELGGSNEKLFF. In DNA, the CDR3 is TGTGCCAGCAGTGAGTTAGGGGGCTCTAATGAAAAACTGTTTTTT.

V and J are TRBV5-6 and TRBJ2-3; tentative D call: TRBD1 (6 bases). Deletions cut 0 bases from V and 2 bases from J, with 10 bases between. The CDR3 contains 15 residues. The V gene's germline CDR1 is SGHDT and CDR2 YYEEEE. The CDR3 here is CASSLVGGATDTQYF. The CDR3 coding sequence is TGTGCCAGCAGCTTGGTAGGGGGAGCCACAGATACGCAGTATTTT.

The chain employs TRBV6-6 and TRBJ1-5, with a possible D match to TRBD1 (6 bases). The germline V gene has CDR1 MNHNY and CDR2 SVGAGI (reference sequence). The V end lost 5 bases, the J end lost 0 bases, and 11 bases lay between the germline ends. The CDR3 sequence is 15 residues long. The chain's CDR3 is CASSGQSHSNQPQHF. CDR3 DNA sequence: TGTGCCAGCAGTGGACAGAGCCATAGCAATCAGCCCCAGCATTTT.

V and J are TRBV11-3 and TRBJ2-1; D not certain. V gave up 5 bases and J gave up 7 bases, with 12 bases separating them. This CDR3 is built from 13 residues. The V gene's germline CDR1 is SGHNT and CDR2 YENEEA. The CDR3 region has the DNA TGTGCCAGCAGCCTCCCGTCCACAAATGAGCAGTTCTTC. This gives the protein CASSLPSTNEQFF. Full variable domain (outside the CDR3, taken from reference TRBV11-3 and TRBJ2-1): EAGVVQSPRYKIIEKKQPVAFWCNPISGHNTLYWYLQNLGQGPELLIRYENEEAVDDSQLPKDRFSAERLKGVDSTLKIQPAELGDSAVYLCASSLPSTNEQFFGPGTRLTVL.